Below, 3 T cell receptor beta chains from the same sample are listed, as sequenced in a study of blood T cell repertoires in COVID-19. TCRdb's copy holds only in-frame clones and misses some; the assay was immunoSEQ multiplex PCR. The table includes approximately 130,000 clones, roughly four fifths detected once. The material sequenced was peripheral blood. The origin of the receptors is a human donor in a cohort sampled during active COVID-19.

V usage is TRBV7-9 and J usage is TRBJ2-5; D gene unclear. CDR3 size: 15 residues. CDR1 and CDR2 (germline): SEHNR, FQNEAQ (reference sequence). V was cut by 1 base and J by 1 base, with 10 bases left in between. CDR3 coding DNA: TGTGCCAGCAGCTTAGAACGTACAGTCCAAGAGACCCAGTACTTC. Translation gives CASSLERTVQETQYF.

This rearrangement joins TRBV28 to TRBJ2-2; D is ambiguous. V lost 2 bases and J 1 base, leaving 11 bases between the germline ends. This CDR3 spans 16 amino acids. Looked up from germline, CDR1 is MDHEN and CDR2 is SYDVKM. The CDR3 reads CASSLPGEQNTGELFF. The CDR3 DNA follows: TGTGCCAGCAGTTTACCGGGTGAACAGAACACCGGGGAGCTGTTTTTT.

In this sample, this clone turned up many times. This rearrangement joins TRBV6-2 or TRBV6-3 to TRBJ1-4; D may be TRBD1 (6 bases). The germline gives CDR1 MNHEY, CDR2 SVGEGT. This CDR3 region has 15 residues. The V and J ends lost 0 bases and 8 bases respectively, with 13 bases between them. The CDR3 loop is CASSYSQGRGEKLFF. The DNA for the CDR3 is TGTGCCAGCAGTTACTCCCAGGGGAGAGGGGAAAAACTGTTTTTT.